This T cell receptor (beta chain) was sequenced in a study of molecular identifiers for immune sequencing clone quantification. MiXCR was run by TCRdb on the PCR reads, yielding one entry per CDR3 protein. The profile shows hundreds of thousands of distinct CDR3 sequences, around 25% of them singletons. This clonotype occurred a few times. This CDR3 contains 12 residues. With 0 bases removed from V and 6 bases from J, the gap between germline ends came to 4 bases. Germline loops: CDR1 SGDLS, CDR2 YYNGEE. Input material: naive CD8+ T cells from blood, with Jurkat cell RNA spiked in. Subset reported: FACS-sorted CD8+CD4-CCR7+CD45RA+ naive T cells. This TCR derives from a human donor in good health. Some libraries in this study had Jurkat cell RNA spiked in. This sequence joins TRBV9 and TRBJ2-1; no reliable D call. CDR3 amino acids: CASSVVSNEQFF. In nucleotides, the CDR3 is TGTGCCAGCAGCGTAGTGAGCAATGAGCAGTTCTTC.